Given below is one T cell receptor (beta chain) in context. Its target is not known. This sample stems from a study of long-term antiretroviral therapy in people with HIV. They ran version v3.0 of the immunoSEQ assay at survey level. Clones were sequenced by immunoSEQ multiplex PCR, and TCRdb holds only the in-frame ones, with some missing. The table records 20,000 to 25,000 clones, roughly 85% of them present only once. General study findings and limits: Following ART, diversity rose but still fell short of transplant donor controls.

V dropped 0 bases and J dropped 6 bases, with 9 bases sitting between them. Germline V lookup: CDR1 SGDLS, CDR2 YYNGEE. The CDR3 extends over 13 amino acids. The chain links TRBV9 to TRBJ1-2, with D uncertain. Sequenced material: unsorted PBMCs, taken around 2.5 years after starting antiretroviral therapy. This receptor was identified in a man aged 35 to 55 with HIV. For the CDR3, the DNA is TGTGCCAGCAGCGTAGGTGAAGTAGATGGCTACACCTTC. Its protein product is CASSVGEVDGYTF.